These T cell receptor beta chains were read from a single sample in a study of blood T cell repertoires in COVID-19. Produced via immunoSEQ multiplex PCR; TCRdb's table is partial and in-frame only. Found here are roughly 120,000 clones, 70% to 85% of them singletons; the top ten hold roughly 8.2%. Specimen: peripheral blood. The receptor source for this set is a woman of 80 years or more with active or convalescent COVID-19. Each CDR3 is given without its conserved first and last residue. The D gene is left open where the match is weak.

>NA|TRBV7-8|TRBJ2-5
ASSLKENQETQY
>NA|TRBV29-1|TRBJ2-2
SVRSGTGNTGELF
>TRBD1|TRBV6-5|TRBJ1-2
ASSYPTGTNYGYT
>TRBD1|TRBV5-1|TRBJ2-1
ASSRGLVFDEQF
>TRBD2|TRBV5-4|TRBJ2-1
ASSLRGRDNEQF
>TRBD2|TRBV23-1|TRBJ2-3
ASTQGEDSGRAGCHTQY
>NA|TRBV19|TRBJ2-7
ASSLRTGDYEQY
>TRBD2|TRBV27|TRBJ2-1
ASSTQLASSSYNEQF
>NA|TRBV19|TRBJ2-1
ASKARSSYNEQF
>TRBD1|TRBV7-2|TRBJ1-1
ASSAPGQGTITF
>NA|TRBV19|TRBJ2-5
ASSTGAPTQY
>TRBD1|TRBV19|TRBJ1-2
ASNQGGYGYT
>NA|TRBV4-1|TRBJ1-2
ASSQAQQAYYGYT
>NA|TRBV7-8|TRBJ2-7
ASSKVRGHLGEQY
>NA|TRBV28|TRBJ2-7
ASRLTTGQPYEQY
>TRBD2|TRBV19|TRBJ2-1
ASSITSGGPRSYNEQF
>NA|TRBV19|TRBJ2-7
ASSIGGNRYEQY
>TRBD1|TRBV4-1|TRBJ1-5
ASSQDTQGSWGNQPQH
>NA|TRBV10-3|TRBJ1-2
AITQQGSDYGYT
>TRBD1|TRBV9|TRBJ1-6
ASSVQDRGPNSPLH
>TRBD2|TRBV5-1|TRBJ2-4
ASSLAAGGPFDIQY
>TRBD1|TRBV11-2|TRBJ2-7
ASSLVGAGGLGEQY
>NA|TRBV12-3/TRBV12-4|TRBJ1-5
ASNPGGNQPQH
>NA|TRBV6-5|TRBJ2-5
ASIRGETQY
>NA|TRBV5-6|TRBJ2-5
ASSLAIGQETQY
>TRBD1|TRBV28|TRBJ1-2
ASNAGGSLIYGYT
>TRBD2|TRBV5-4|TRBJ2-1
ASSHATSGINNEQF
>NA|TRBV4-1|TRBJ1-5
ASSQDRNNLNQPQH
>TRBD2|TRBV28|TRBJ2-1
ASSILLAGSNEQF
>TRBD1|TRBV19|TRBJ2-4
ASNRGRGLMGDIQY
>TRBD2|TRBV5-1|TRBJ2-2
ASSLRGRATGELF
>TRBD1|TRBV6-5|TRBJ2-7
ASSYSTGTDEQY
>NA|TRBV6-5|TRBJ1-1
ASSRMTEAF
>NA|TRBV21-1|TRBJ2-7
ASSKRTGVRTSGTEQY
>TRBD2|TRBV6-2/TRBV6-3|TRBJ2-3
ASTPWGGRASSDTQY
>TRBD2|TRBV18|TRBJ2-1
ASSPPGLAALSSYNEQF
>NA|TRBV27|TRBJ2-1
ASGRSRGYNEQF
>TRBD1|TRBV11-1|TRBJ2-3
ASSLRQGVLDTQY
>NA|TRBV25-1|TRBJ2-3
ASSEGSRGTDTQY
>TRBD2|TRBV7-9|TRBJ2-3
ASMSRLAGEIAQY
>NA|TRBV11-2|TRBJ1-3
ATGRGTRNTIY
>NA|TRBV6-5|TRBJ2-6
ASRNRDLGANVLT